This T cell receptor (beta chain) is from a study of cytomegalovirus exposure and HLA in healthy donors. As for the study in general: Earlier findings included nearly 120 million unique TCR beta sequences obtained from about 180 million T cells.

Findings and limits, study-wide: Later, TCR association rates were found to vary by HLA locus, highest for DRB1 and lowest for HLA-C. Immune exposure was documented only through CMV serostatus. Within the data, a cluster of highly shared sequence variants was likely a sequencing artifact.

As concerns this clone: Its target is not known.

The CDR3 runs to 18 residues. Germline CDR1 SGHDT, CDR2 YYEEEE. With 4 bases removed from V and 0 bases from J, the gap between germline ends came to 20 bases. PCR involved 60 Vbeta and 13 Jbeta primers. This table comes from immunoSEQ multiplex PCR, and its TCRdb copy is limited to in-frame clones, with some not included. The profile shows approximately 200,000 clones, less than 85% of them singletons. Specimen: PBMCs. The receptor was isolated from a girl aged 2 to 10 in good health and CMV-seronegative. V usage is TRBV5-6 and J usage is TRBJ1-3; a weak D match, TRBD1 (6 bases). For the CDR3, the DNA is TGTGCCAGCAGCGACTGGAACCAACAGGGAACCTCTGGAAACACCATATATTTT. It is translated as CASSDWNQQGTSGNTIYF.